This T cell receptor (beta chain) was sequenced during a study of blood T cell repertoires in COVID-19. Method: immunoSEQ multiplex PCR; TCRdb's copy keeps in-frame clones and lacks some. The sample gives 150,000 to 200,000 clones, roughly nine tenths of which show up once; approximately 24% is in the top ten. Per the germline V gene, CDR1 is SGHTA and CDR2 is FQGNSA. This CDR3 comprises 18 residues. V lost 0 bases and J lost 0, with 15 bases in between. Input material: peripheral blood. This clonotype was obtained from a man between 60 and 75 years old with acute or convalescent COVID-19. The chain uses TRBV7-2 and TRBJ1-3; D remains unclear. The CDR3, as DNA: TGTGCCAGCAGCTTAGCACAGTTTACGATTGGCTCTGGAAACACCATATATTTT. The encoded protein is CASSLAQFTIGSGNTIYF.